This TCR beta chain was sequenced for a study of shared clonotypes between healthy human individuals. Study at large: Three plates each covered CD4 naive and memory; CD8 naive two, CD8 memory one.

Study-level findings and limits: Sampling included only blood; tissue repertoires likely differ.

None of the donors, who were healthy HIV-negative adults, had recently had acute infections or vaccinations. Splitting of CD4+ cells produced CD45RA+ naive and CD45RA-negative memory subsets. Assay used: immunoSEQ multiplex PCR; TCRdb lists only in-frame clones, some missing. The sample records 2 million or so clones, 90% to 95% being singletons. A word on this clone: Its antigen is undetermined.

The CDR3 spans 13 residues. The germline V and J ends were trimmed by 5 bases and 4 bases, with 11 bases remaining between them. CDR1 and CDR2 from the germline V gene are MNHEY and SVGAGI. This TCR was sampled from a man aged 18 to 29 in good health. Sequencing was performed on naive CD4+ T cells sorted from blood. Subset of the sample: CD45RA+ positively selected. J is TRBJ1-2 and V is TRBV6-5; D is undetermined. CDR3 in amino acids: CASSGVDSYGYTF. For the CDR3, the DNA is TGTGCCAGCAGTGGGGTTGATAGCTATGGCTACACCTTC.